The next 17 T cell receptor beta chains were all read from a single sample in a study of PD-1 blockade in classical Hodgkin lymphoma. In every patient, relapse followed autologous stem cell transplantation, while exposure to brentuximab vedotin differed. Assay used: immunoSEQ multiplex PCR; TCRdb lists only in-frame clones, some missing. The sample records approximately 46,000 clones, about 73% being singletons. This sample comprised peripheral blood mononuclear cells (PBMCs), obtained at baseline. Source of these receptors: a human donor with classical Hodgkin lymphoma.

This clone was observed a single time. The germline gene is not matched at one end of the junction; a read error may be the cause. The V gene is TRBV5-1, the J gene TRBJ1-1, with TRBD1 matching 7 bases. Germline V gene data show CDR1 as SGHRS and CDR2 as YFSETQ. This CDR3 is built from 15 residues. As DNA, the CDR3 is TGCGCCAGCAGTTCTAGCCCGACAGGGAACACTGGAGCTTTCTTT. Translating gives CASSSSPTGNTGAFF.

The V gene is TRBV4-1, the J gene TRBJ1-5, with TRBD1 matching over 12 bases. The ends lost 1 base at V and 6 bases at J; junction bases unmatched: 4. Germline CDR1 and CDR2: MGHRA and YSYEKL. This CDR3 region has 16 residues. CDR3 sequence reads: CASSQAGTGGSQPQHF. The CDR3 DNA reads as TGCGCCAGCAGCCAAGCCGGGACAGGGGGCTCTCAGCCCCAGCATTTT.

V and J are TRBV7-9 and TRBJ2-1; D unclear. Trimming removed 1 base from V and 10 bases from J, with 8 bases in between. This CDR3 region has 12 residues. Germline V CDR1 and CDR2: SEHNR, FQNEAQ (reference sequence). The CDR3 sequence is CASSLVAHEQFF. DNA for the CDR3: TGTGCCAGCAGCTTAGTAGCACACGAGCAGTTCTTC.

The chain joins TRBV5-5 to TRBJ2-1, with D perhaps TRBD1 (6 bases). The CDR3 is made up of 17 amino acids. Trimming shortened V by 4 bases and J by 0 bases, and 17 bases separated the two germline ends. Germline V lookup: CDR1 SGHKS, CDR2 YYEKEE (reference sequence). CDR3 sequence: CASSHKPGHGSYNEQFF. The CDR3 bases are TGTGCCAGCAGCCACAAACCGGGACATGGCTCCTACAATGAGCAGTTCTTC.

The rearrangement uses TRBV15 and TRBJ1-1; TRBD1 aligns across 9 bases. In germline, CDR1 is LNHNV, CDR2 YYDKDF (reference sequence). Losses at the gene ends were 5 bases for V and 5 bases for J; bases not matched to a gene: 9. The length of the CDR3 is 15 residues. The CDR3 here is CATSWPGQGRTEAFF. CDR3 coding DNA: TGTGCCACCAGCTGGCCGGGACAGGGTAGGACTGAAGCTTTCTTT.

The chain links TRBV27 to TRBJ1-2, with D hard to call. The ends were cut back, 3 bases at V and 2 bases at J, with 13 bases in the middle. Germline CDR1 reads MNHEY; CDR2 reads SMNVEV (reference sequence). This CDR3 is 15 amino acids long. This CDR3 reads CASSFSDGQNYGYTF. The CDR3 DNA is TGTGCCAGCAGTTTCAGCGACGGGCAGAACTATGGCTACACCTTC.

The V call is TRBV5-8, the J call TRBJ1-5; 9 bases match TRBD1. Germline CDR1 SGHTS, CDR2 YDEGEE. V lost 4 bases to trimming and J lost 4 bases; unmatched junction nucleotides: 3. CDR3 size: 14 residues. The CDR3 protein is CASSRGTGNQPQHF. The CDR3 DNA follows: TGTGCCAGCAGCCGTGGGACAGGGAATCAGCCCCAGCATTTT. The full variable domain, rest sourced from reference TRBV5-8 and TRBJ1-5, is EAGVTQSPTHLIKTRGQQATLRCSPISGHTSVYWYQQALGLGLQFLLWYDEGEERNRGNFPPRFSGRQFPNYSSELNVNALELEDSALYLCASSRGTGNQPQHFGDGTRLSIL.

This sequence joins TRBV5-6 and TRBJ2-6; D is uncertain. V lost 2 bases and J lost 3, with 12 bases in between. Per germline, CDR1 SGHDT and CDR2 YYEEEE. The CDR3 runs 16 residues. In nucleotides, the CDR3 is TGTGCCAGCAGCTTTAACCCTACCGGTGGGGCCAACGTCCTGACTTTC. The encoded protein is CASSFNPTGGANVLTF.

In its sample, this clone ranks as medium-sized (0.01 to 0.1%). The chain combines TRBV7-8 with TRBJ1-2; D is unresolved. Germline CDR1 is SGHVS and CDR2 is FQNEAQ. The CDR3 length is 15 residues. The V gene lost 0 bases and the J gene lost 4 bases, with 12 bases spanning the gap. CDR3 protein: CASSLAQFPLYGYTF. The CDR3 region has the DNA TGTGCCAGCAGCTTAGCCCAATTTCCCCTCTATGGCTACACCTTC.

V usage is TRBV11-2 and J usage is TRBJ1-1; D is unresolved. Germline values: CDR1 SGHAT, CDR2 FQNNGV. Between the trimmed V and J ends, which lost 7 bases and 0 bases, there was a span of 12 bases. The CDR3 is made up of 14 amino acids. The CDR3: CASIQFPVNTEAFF. CDR3 bases: TGTGCCAGCATCCAATTCCCGGTGAACACTGAAGCTTTCTTT.

The chain uses TRBV27 and TRBJ2-7, with D possibly being TRBD1 or TRBD2 (5 bases each). The CDR3 covers 18 residues. Trimming pared 4 bases from V and 5 bases from J, leaving 27 bases between. CDR1 is MNHEY and CDR2 is SMNVEV in the germline V gene (reference sequence). CDR3: CASSSQVFLLGTGNEQYF. The CDR3 region has the DNA TGTGCCAGCAGTTCACAGGTCTTCCTACTTGGTACGGGAAACGAGCAGTACTTC.

This clone was detected a few times. The rearrangement joins TRBV29-1 to TRBJ2-3, with D possibly being TRBD1 (6 bases). V lost 2 bases, J lost 2 bases, and 17 bases lay in between. CDR3 length: 16 residues. Looked up from germline, CDR1 is SQVTM and CDR2 is ANQGSEA. The CDR3, as DNA: TGCAGCGTTGAACTCGGGACAAGAACAACCACAGATACGCAGTATTTT. It encodes CSVELGTRTTTDTQYF.

The CDR3 protein is CASSFRGVGTEAFF. CDR3 sequence (DNA): TGTGCCAGCAGCTTCCGGGGGGTTGGCACTGAAGCTTTCTTT. The rearrangement uses TRBV5-6 and TRBJ1-1, with a tentative D call TRBD1 (5 bases). The CDR3 runs to 14 residues. The V end lost 2 bases, the J end lost 4 bases, and 12 bases lay between the germline ends. CDR1 and CDR2 from the germline V gene are SGHDT and YYEEEE.

The chain is built from TRBV10-3 and TRBJ2-3; D unclear. CDR1 is ENHRY, CDR2 SYGVKD, per germline. V lost 3 bases, J lost 2 bases, and 12 bases lay in between. The CDR3 covers 15 residues. The CDR3 sequence is CAISEPPGSTDTQYF. The CDR3 bases are TGTGCCATCAGTGAACCACCTGGGTCCACAGATACGCAGTATTTT.

V usage is TRBV5-1 and J usage is TRBJ1-3; 11 bases map to TRBD1. The CDR3 length is 17 residues. Germline loops: CDR1 SGHRS, CDR2 YFSETQ. V shed 0 bases and J 0 bases; nucleotides not matched to a gene: 2. Here the CDR3 reads CASSLGGTGGSGNTIYF. The CDR3 nucleotides are TGCGCCAGCAGCTTGGGCGGGACAGGGGGCTCTGGAAACACCATATATTTT.

The chain has TRBV6-5 and TRBJ2-7, with D possibly TRBD1 on 5 matching bases. CDR1 and CDR2 (germline): MNHEY, SVGAGI. The CDR3 is 15 amino acids. Between the trimmed V and J ends, which lost 6 bases and 6 bases, there was a span of 21 bases. CDR3 DNA sequence: TGTGCCAGCAGCAAATCCGACAGCATGGCCCCCGAGCAGTACTTC. Protein product: CASSKSDSMAPEQYF.

This clone was observed a few times. The chain uses TRBV5-1 and TRBJ1-1, with 8 bases identical to TRBD1. The CDR3 has 14 amino acids. CDR1 and CDR2 from the germline V gene are SGHRS and YFSETQ. V lost 2 bases, J lost 1 base, and 1 base stayed unmatched. CDR3 in amino acids: CASSFGQGNTEAFF. As DNA, the CDR3 is TGCGCCAGCAGCTTCGGACAGGGGAACACTGAAGCTTTCTTT.